This is a list of T cell receptor beta chains from one sample in a study of molecular identifiers for immune sequencing clone quantification. TCRdb analysed the PCR reads with MiXCR anew, one entry per CDR3 protein. This table holds 8,000 to 11,000 distinct CDR3 sequences, roughly 19% found once. Sequencing was done on a sample of naive CD8+ T cells from blood, with Jurkat cell RNA spiked in. Source of these receptors: a human donor in good health. Some libraries in this study had Jurkat cell RNA spiked in. CDR3s include the opening cysteine and the closing phenylalanine or tryptophan. Fields, in order: J gene, clone size, V gene, D gene, CDR3 DNA, CDR3 protein. D genes are given only for firm matches. Size tells how often a clone was seen (once, few, many) or the class of an expanded clone, and some rows leave it out.

TRBJ2-7	-	TRBV2	-	TGTGCCAGCAGTGTACGGACATCACCCTACGAGCAGTACTTC	CASSVRTSPYEQYF
TRBJ2-1	medium-sized	TRBV11-2	TRBD1	TGTGCCAGCAGCTTAGAACCCGACAGGGGGCACCAGGCTACAGGGTTCTTC	CASSLEPDRGHQATGFF
TRBJ1-2	few	TRBV14	TRBD1	TGTGCCAGCAGTCAAACCGGGACAGGGACCCATGGCTACACCTTC	CASSQTGTGTHGYTF
TRBJ2-1	medium-sized	TRBV29-1	TRBD2	TGCAGCGTTGACGGACAGACACTAGCGGGAGTACCCTACAATGAGCAGTTCTTC	CSVDGQTLAGVPYNEQFF
TRBJ2-2	-	TRBV11-3	-	TGTGCCTGCAGCTCGTTTATAGGTCACACCGGGGAGCTGTTTTTT	CACSSFIGHTGELFF
TRBJ2-7	many	TRBV28	-	TGTGCCAGCAAAGGACAGCTACACTACGAGCAGTACTTC	CASKGQLHYEQYF
TRBJ2-2	medium-sized	TRBV10-1	TRBD2	TGCGCCAGCAGGGGGACTAGCGGGAGGGACGGAAACACCGGGGAGCTGTTTTTT	CASRGTSGRDGNTGELFF
TRBJ2-5	many	TRBV6-6	-	TGTGCCAGCAGTTACGTACCCCGCCAAGAGACCCAGTACTTC	CASSYVPRQETQYF
TRBJ2-1	-	TRBV5-1	-	TGCCCCAGCAGCTTTTCCGGGCGATACAATGAGCAGTTCTTC	CPSSFSGRYNEQFF
TRBJ2-3	medium-sized	TRBV20-1	-	TGCAGTGCTAGCGACTATTCCGCCACAGATACGCAGTATTTT	CSASDYSATDTQYF
TRBJ2-3	few	TRBV6-1	TRBD2	TGTGCCAGCATCCCACTAGCGAGCACAGATACGCAGTATTTT	CASIPLASTDTQYF
TRBJ2-7	-	TRBV15	TRBD1	TGTGCCACCAGCAGAGCACCGGGACAGGGGGCCTACGAGCAGTACTTC	CATSRAPGQGAYEQYF
TRBJ1-1	many	TRBV28	-	TGTGCCAGCAGCCGGAACACTGAAGCTTTCTTT	CASSRNTEAFF
TRBJ2-7	medium-sized	TRBV20-1	-	TGCAGTGCTAGAGCGACTTACTCCTACGAGCAGTACTTC	CSARATYSYEQYF
TRBJ2-4	many	TRBV4-3	-	TGCGCCAGCAGCCAAGGGGTCCGAGCCAAAAACATTCAGTACTTC	CASSQGVRAKNIQYF
TRBJ2-7	medium-sized	TRBV20-1	-	TGCAGTGCTAGGGCCGGTAGCTCCTACGAGCAGTACTTC	CSARAGSSYEQYF
TRBJ2-1	many	TRBV11-3	-	TGTGCCAGCAGCTTACTAGTCCTGAGCGGGTATAACAATGAGCAGTTCTTC	CASSLLVLSGYNNEQFF
TRBJ2-7	medium-sized	TRBV6-5	-	TGTGCCAGCAGTTTGGACGCCACCTACGAGCAGTACTTC	CASSLDATYEQYF
TRBJ2-7	many	TRBV30	TRBD1	TGTGCCTGGACGCCCGGGACAGGGATCTACGAGCAGTACTTC	CAWTPGTGIYEQYF
TRBJ1-3	-	TRBV12-3/TRBV12-4	-	TGTGCCAGCAGCATGGGACCTGGAAACACCATACATTTT	CASSMGPGNTIHF
TRBJ1-1	many	TRBV27	-	TGTGCCAGCCGAGAAGGCGGCACTGAAGCTTTCTTT	CASREGGTEAFF
TRBJ1-5	medium-sized	TRBV30	-	TGTGCCTGGAACCCATTAGGACAGAGTAATCAGCCCCAGCATTTT	CAWNPLGQSNQPQHF
TRBJ1-5	medium-sized	TRBV30	-	TGTGCCTGGAGTGTAAGGGGGGGTAGTCAGCCCCAGCATTTT	CAWSVRGGSQPQHF
TRBJ1-1	many	TRBV12-3/TRBV12-4	-	TGTGCCAGCAGTTTCGGGGGTGAAGCTTTCTTT	CASSFGGEAFF
TRBJ1-1	many	TRBV7-2	TRBD1	TGTGCCAGCAGCTTTGAAAGGGACAGGGGTGACACTGAAGCTTTCTTT	CASSFERDRGDTEAFF
TRBJ2-3	medium-sized	TRBV9	-	TGTGCCAGCAGCGATACCACCACAGATACGCAGTATTTT	CASSDTTTDTQYF
TRBJ2-1	-	TRBV6-5	-	TGTGCCAGCAGTTACTCGATAGGGAGTGAGCAGTTCTTC	CASSYSIGSEQFF
TRBJ2-1	few	TRBV4-3	-	TGCGCCAGCAGCCAAGATTCCACGTCGGATCCTTACAATGAGCAGTTCTTC	CASSQDSTSDPYNEQFF
TRBJ2-7	medium-sized	TRBV7-9	TRBD2	TGTGCCAGCAGCTTAGCCGGGGGGGCCTACGAGCAGTACTTC	CASSLAGGAYEQYF